This is a list of T cell receptor beta chains from one sample in a study of cytomegalovirus exposure and HLA in healthy donors. Using immunoSEQ multiplex PCR, the repertoire was profiled, and TCRdb retains in-frame clones only, with some absent. Of about 64,000 clones listed, around 74% are singletons. What was sequenced was PBMCs. The origin of the receptors is a male donor in good health and CMV-seropositive. Both conserved end residues are part of each CDR3. D genes are given only for firm matches. Size is omitted from some rows. Given values are once, few, many or a class for expanded clones.

V: TRBV7-9; D: -; size: few; J: TRBJ1-1; CDR3: CASSLSALNTEAFF; DNA: TGTGCCAGCAGCCTCTCAGCGTTGAACACTGAAGCTTTCTTT
V: TRBV5-1; D: TRBD1; size: -; J: TRBJ1-3; CDR3: CASSLVTGKGNTIYF; DNA: TGCGCCAGCAGCCTGGTGACAGGGAAGGGAAACACCATATATTTT
V: TRBV4-1; D: TRBD1; size: -; J: TRBJ2-7; CDR3: CASSQEWAGGYEQYF; DNA: TGCGCCAGCAGCCAAGAATGGGCAGGGGGCTACGAGCAGTACTTC
V: TRBV18; D: -; size: -; J: TRBJ1-5; CDR3: CASSPSDSRAQHF; DNA: TGTGCCAGCTCACCATCCGACTCCCGAGCCCAGCATTTT
V: TRBV5-5; D: -; size: -; J: TRBJ1-5; CDR3: CASSLAGSNQPQHF; DNA: TGTGCCAGCAGCTTGGCAGGGAGCAATCAGCCCCAGCATTTT
V: TRBV7-9; D: -; size: -; J: TRBJ1-3; CDR3: CASSLDRKNSGNTIYF; DNA: TGTGCCAGCAGCTTAGACAGGAAAAACTCTGGAAACACCATATATTTT
V: TRBV4-2; D: TRBD1; size: -; J: TRBJ2-6; CDR3: CASSQEWVGTGASSGANVLTF; DNA: TGTGCCAGCAGCCAAGAGTGGGTCGGGACAGGGGCAAGCTCTGGGGCCAACGTCCTGACTTTC
V: TRBV4-3; D: -; size: few; J: TRBJ2-7; CDR3: CASSQEPQGNYEQYF; DNA: TGCGCCAGCAGCCAAGAACCTCAGGGAAACTACGAGCAGTACTTC
V: TRBV5-1; D: TRBD2; size: -; J: TRBJ2-5; CDR3: CASSGGSGGAGETQYF; DNA: TGCGCCAGCAGCGGGGGCAGCGGGGGGGCCGGCGAGACCCAGTACTTC
V: TRBV28; D: -; size: -; J: TRBJ2-7; CDR3: CASSFSQGTYEQYF; DNA: TGTGCCAGCAGTTTCAGTCAGGGGACCTACGAGCAGTACTTC
V: TRBV19; D: -; size: once; J: TRBJ1-1; CDR3: CASGELPGTEAFF; DNA: TGTGCCAGTGGGGAACTACCAGGGACTGAAGCTTTCTTT
V: TRBV6-5; D: -; size: -; J: TRBJ1-3; CDR3: CASSSPRGSSGNTIYF; DNA: TGTGCCAGCAGTTCTCCCCGGGGGTCTTCTGGAAACACCATATATTTT
V: TRBV5-1; D: TRBD1; size: -; J: TRBJ2-7; CDR3: CASSPGTGLREQYF; DNA: TGCGCCAGCAGCCCCGGGACAGGTTTGAGAGAGCAGTACTTC
V: TRBV5-6; D: TRBD1; size: -; J: TRBJ1-1; CDR3: CASSSRGMNTEAFF; DNA: TGTGCCAGCAGCTCCAGGGGGATGAACACTGAAGCTTTCTTT
V: TRBV13; D: -; size: -; J: TRBJ1-1; CDR3: CASSLVLGQPEAFF; DNA: TGTGCCAGCAGCTTAGTACTTGGTCAACCTGAAGCTTTCTTT
V: TRBV28; D: TRBD1; size: -; J: TRBJ1-5; CDR3: CASDAYGQGNQPQHF; DNA: TGTGCCAGCGACGCTTATGGACAGGGGAATCAGCCCCAGCATTTT